Listed below are T cell receptor beta chains from one sample, sequenced in a study of cytomegalovirus exposure and HLA in healthy donors. Profiling relied on immunoSEQ multiplex PCR, and the TCRdb table lists in-frame clones only, not all of them. The sample yields about 140,000 clones, 80% seen once. The material sequenced was PBMCs. Receptors originate from a man aged 45-65 years in good health and CMV-seronegative. The conserved cysteine and the conserved F or W are not part of the CDR3 here. The order of the fields is V gene, clone size, J gene, CDR3 protein. Clone size, where shown, is once, few, many, or a class for clones that have expanded.

>TRBV7-3|.|TRBJ2-1
ASSPRGSGQGSINEQF
>TRBV27|.|TRBJ2-3
ASSLGPGSDTQY
>TRBV5-1|once|TRBJ2-7
ASSLEGGGSYEQY
>TRBV30|.|TRBJ2-1
AWRRRELFIEQF
>TRBV27|.|TRBJ1-5
ASSLSWDLVSQPQH
>TRBV9|.|TRBJ1-3
ASSGGTGFGGNTIY
>TRBV7-2|.|TRBJ1-1
ASSLKTVNTEAF
>TRBV30|.|TRBJ2-1
AWSVLPGVGNEQF
>TRBV6-5|.|TRBJ2-7
ASRGQGYEQY
>TRBV12-2|.|TRBJ1-1
ASRLEGTGGKTEAF
>TRBV12-5|.|TRBJ2-2
ASGLVGQMNTGELF
>TRBV5-1|.|TRBJ1-3
ASSLGSSGNTIY
>TRBV7-2|.|TRBJ2-5
ASSLANYQETQY
>TRBV6-4|.|TRBJ2-5
ASSIQGGETQY
>TRBV25-1|.|TRBJ1-5
ASSERREDSDI
>TRBV6-6|few|TRBJ1-1
ASSATGGVTEAF
>TRBV18|.|TRBJ2-2
ASSPGTSGSTGELF
>TRBV5-6|once|TRBJ2-1
ASSSPGLAVSYNEQF
>TRBV27|.|TRBJ2-6
ASSSPGLRSGANVLT
>TRBV5-1|.|TRBJ2-1
ASSKRQVSYNEQF
>TRBV5-1|.|TRBJ1-5
ASRADLGNQPQH
>TRBV7-2|.|TRBJ1-1
ASGARRTEAF
>TRBV28|.|TRBJ1-2
ASSGGGTGLIGYT
>TRBV7-2|few|TRBJ2-7
ASSLDDGSDFEQY
>TRBV2|.|TRBJ1-2
ASSEGRYGYGYT
>TRBV7-3|.|TRBJ1-1
ASSSSGNTEAF
>TRBV2|.|TRBJ1-5
ASNPGGSNQPQH
>TRBV4-2|.|TRBJ2-7
ASSLGQGAYEQY